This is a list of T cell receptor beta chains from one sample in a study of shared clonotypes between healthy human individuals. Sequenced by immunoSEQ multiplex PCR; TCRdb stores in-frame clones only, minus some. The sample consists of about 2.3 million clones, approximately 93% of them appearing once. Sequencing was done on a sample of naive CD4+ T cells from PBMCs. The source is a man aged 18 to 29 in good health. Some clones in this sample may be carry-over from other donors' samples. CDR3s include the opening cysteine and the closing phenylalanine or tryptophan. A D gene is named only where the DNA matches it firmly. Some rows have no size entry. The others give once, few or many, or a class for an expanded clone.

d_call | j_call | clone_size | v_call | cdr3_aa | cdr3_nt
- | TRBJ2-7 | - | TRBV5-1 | CASSLATPTYEQYF | TGCGCCAGCAGCTTGGCTACTCCGACCTACGAGCAGTACTTC
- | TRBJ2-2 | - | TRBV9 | CASSVAGVTNTGELFF | TGTGCCAGCAGCGTAGCCGGGGTTACGAACACCGGGGAGCTGTTTTTT
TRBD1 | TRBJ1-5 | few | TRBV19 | CASSQGQGSNQPQHF | TGTGCCAGTAGTCAGGGACAGGGCTCCAATCAGCCCCAGCATTTT
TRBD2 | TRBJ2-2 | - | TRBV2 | CASSPKRGANTGELFF | TGTGCCAGCAGTCCGAAGCGGGGGGCGAACACCGGGGAGCTGTTTTTT
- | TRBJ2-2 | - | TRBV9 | CASSVALVTGELFF | TGTGCCAGCAGCGTAGCTCTGGTCACCGGGGAGCTGTTTTTT
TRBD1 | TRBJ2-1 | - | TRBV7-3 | CASSANRGQGRSYNEQFF | TGTGCCAGCAGCGCTAACAGGGGGCAGGGGAGGTCCTACAATGAGCAGTTCTTC
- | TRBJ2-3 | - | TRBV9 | CASSVSLSTDTQYF | TGTGCCAGCAGCGTTTCTTTAAGCACAGATACGCAGTATTTT
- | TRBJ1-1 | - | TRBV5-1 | CASSLGTLGNEAFF | TGCGCCAGCAGCTTGGGGACACTCGGGAATGAAGCTTTCTTT
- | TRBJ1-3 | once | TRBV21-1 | CASSSQVGASGNTIYF | TGTGCCAGCAGCTCCCAAGTTGGAGCCTCTGGAAACACCATATATTTT
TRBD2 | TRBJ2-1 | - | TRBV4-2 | CASSQALGSGRREQFF | TGTGCCAGCAGCCAAGCCCTGGGTAGCGGGAGGCGGGAGCAGTTCTTC
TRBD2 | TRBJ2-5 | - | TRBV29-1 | CSVELAGGWETQYF | TGCAGCGTTGAACTAGCGGGAGGATGGGAGACCCAGTACTTC
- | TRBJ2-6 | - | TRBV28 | CASSSGTTPSGANVLTF | TGTGCCAGCAGCTCCGGGACAACCCCCTCTGGGGCCAACGTCCTGACTTTC
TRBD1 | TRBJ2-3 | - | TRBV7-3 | CASSLGQGGTDTQYF | TGTGCCAGCAGCTTAGGACAGGGAGGCACAGATACGCAGTATTTT
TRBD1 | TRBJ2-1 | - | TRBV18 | CASSPLPGQGPYNEQFF | TGTGCCAGCTCACCGCTTCCAGGACAGGGACCATACAATGAGCAGTTCTTC
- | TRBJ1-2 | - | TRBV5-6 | CASSLGQGRYGYTF | TGTGCCAGCAGCTTGGGGCAGGGCCGCTATGGCTACACCTTC
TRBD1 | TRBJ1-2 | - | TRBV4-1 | CASSQAVQGNYGYTF | TGCGCCAGCAGCCAAGCCGTACAGGGGAACTATGGCTACACCTTC
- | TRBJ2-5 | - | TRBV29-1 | CSVVIQEETQYF | TGCAGCGTTGTGATACAGGAAGAGACCCAGTACTTC
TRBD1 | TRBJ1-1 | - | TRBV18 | CASSPRTGENTEAFF | TGTGCCAGCTCACCGAGGACAGGGGAGAACACTGAAGCTTTCTTT
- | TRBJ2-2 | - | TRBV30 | CAWSVNSAGELFF | TGTGCCTGGAGTGTGAATAGTGCCGGGGAGCTGTTTTTT
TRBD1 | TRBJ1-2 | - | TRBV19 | CASSTTGPYGYTF | TGTGCCAGTAGTACGACAGGGCCGTATGGCTACACCTTC
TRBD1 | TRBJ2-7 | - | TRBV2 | CASSGRDSSYEQYF | TGTGCCAGCAGTGGCCGGGACAGCTCCTACGAGCAGTACTTC
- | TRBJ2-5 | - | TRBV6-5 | CASSRTVQETQYF | TGTGCCAGCAGTAGGACAGTTCAAGAGACCCAGTACTTC
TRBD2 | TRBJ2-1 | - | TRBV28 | CASSQGLAGGRGHTWDEQFF | TGTGCCAGCAGCCAAGGACTAGCGGGTGGGCGGGGGCATACATGGGATGAGCAGTTCTTC
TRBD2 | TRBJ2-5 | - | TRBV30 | CAWGLAGGGETQYF | TGTGCCTGGGGGTTGGCGGGAGGAGGAGAGACCCAGTACTTC
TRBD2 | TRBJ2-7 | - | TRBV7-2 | CASSSGGSGRGEQYF | TGTGCCAGCAGCTCGGGGGGTAGCGGGAGGGGCGAGCAGTACTTC
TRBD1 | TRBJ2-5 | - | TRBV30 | CAWSRDRARTQYF | TGTGCCTGGAGTCGGGACAGGGCCAGGACCCAGTACTTC
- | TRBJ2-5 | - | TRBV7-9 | CASSFELNGETQYF | TGTGCCAGCAGCTTTGAACTGAATGGGGAGACCCAGTACTTC
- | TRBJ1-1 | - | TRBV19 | CASRSGGTEAFF | TGTGCCAGTAGATCGGGGGGCACTGAAGCTTTCTTT
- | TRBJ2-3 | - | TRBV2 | CASNAGRGTDTQYF | TGTGCCAGCAACGCCGGGCGGGGCACAGATACGCAGTATTTT
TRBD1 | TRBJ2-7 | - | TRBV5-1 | CASSLAEPGQGSYEQYF | TGCGCCAGCAGCTTGGCCGAACCGGGACAGGGGTCCTACGAGCAGTACTTC
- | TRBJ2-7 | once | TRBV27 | CASARDGAYEQYF | TGTGCCAGCGCACGGGACGGAGCCTACGAGCAGTACTTC
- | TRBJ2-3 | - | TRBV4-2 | CASSQGGVYTQYF | TGTGCCAGCAGCCAAGGAGGCGTTTATACGCAGTATTTT
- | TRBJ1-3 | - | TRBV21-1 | CASSKACSGNTIYF | TGTGCCAGCAGCAAAGCCTGCTCTGGAAACACCATATATTTT
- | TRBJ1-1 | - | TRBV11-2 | CASSLAAPKGRMNTEAFF | TGTGCCAGCAGCTTAGCCGCTCCGAAGGGGCGGATGAACACTGAAGCTTTCTTT
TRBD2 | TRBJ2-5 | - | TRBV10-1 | CASSRAGEETQYF | TGCGCCAGCAGCAGAGCGGGAGAAGAGACCCAGTACTTC
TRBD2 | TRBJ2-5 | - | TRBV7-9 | CASRELAVQETQYF | TGTGCCAGCAGGGAACTAGCGGTTCAAGAGACCCAGTACTTC
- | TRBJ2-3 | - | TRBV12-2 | CASRLTGFADTQYF | TGTGCAAGTCGACTGACAGGGTTCGCAGATACGCAGTATTTT
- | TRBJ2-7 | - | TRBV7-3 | CASSLFSGTYEQYF | TGTGCCAGCAGCTTATTCTCTGGCACCTACGAGCAGTACTTC
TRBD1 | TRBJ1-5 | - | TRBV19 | CASSPRDRGLGNQPQHF | TGTGCCAGTAGTCCCCGGGACAGGGGATTAGGCAATCAGCCCCAGCATTTT
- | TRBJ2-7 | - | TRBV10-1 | CASSESIPIHYEQYF | TGCGCCAGCAGTGAGTCCATCCCCATCCACTACGAGCAGTACTTC
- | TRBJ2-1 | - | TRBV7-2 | CASSLGWEQFF | TGTGCCAGCAGCTTAGGTTGGGAGCAGTTCTTC
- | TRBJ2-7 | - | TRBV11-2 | CASSFGDITGSYEQYF | TGTGCCAGCAGCTTTGGGGATATAACAGGGAGCTACGAGCAGTACTTC
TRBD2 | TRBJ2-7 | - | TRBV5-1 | CASSLERGDEQYF | TGCGCCAGCAGCTTGGAGCGGGGAGACGAGCAGTACTTC
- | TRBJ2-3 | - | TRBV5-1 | CASSSGPSTDTQYF | TGCGCCAGCAGCTCCGGGCCAAGCACAGATACGCAGTATTTT
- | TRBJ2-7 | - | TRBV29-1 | CSVQSGLGSEQYF | TGCAGCGTTCAGTCAGGGCTAGGAAGCGAGCAGTACTTC
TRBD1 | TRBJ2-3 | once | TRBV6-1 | CASSEQGQGTDTQYF | TGTGCCAGCAGTGAACAAGGACAGGGCACAGATACGCAGTATTTT
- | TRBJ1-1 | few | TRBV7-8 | CASSSRGNTEAFF | TGTGCCAGCAGCTCCAGGGGGAACACTGAAGCTTTCTTT
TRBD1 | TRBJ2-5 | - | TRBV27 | CASSLWGQQETQYF | TGTGCCAGCAGTTTATGGGGACAGCAAGAGACCCAGTACTTC
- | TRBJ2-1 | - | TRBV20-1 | CSASNPGQFF | TGCAGTGCTAGTAACCCTGGGCAGTTCTTC